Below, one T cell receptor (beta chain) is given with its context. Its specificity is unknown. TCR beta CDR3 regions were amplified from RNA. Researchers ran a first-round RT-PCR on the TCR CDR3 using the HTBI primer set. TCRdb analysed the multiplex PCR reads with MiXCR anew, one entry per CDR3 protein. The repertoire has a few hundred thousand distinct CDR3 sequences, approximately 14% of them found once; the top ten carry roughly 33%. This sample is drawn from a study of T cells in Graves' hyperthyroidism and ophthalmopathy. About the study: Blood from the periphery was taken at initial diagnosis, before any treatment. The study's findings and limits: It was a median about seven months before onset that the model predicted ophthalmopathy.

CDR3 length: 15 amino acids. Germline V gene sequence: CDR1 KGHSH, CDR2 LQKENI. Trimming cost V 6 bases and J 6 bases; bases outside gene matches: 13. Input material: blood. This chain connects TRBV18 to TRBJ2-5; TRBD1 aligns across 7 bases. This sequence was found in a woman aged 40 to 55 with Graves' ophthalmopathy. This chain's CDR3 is CASSPVRTGEKTQYF. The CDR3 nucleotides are TGTGCCAGCTCGCCTGTAAGGACAGGTGAAAAGACCCAGTACTTC.